These 28 T cell receptor beta chains share one sample of origin, sequenced in a study of T cells in Graves' hyperthyroidism and ophthalmopathy. Regions amplified from RNA transcripts were the TCR beta CDR3 regions. Primed by the HTBI set, a first-round RT-PCR was run on the TCR CDR3. TCRdb re-derived calls from the multiplex PCR reads in MiXCR, one entry per CDR3 protein. Of roughly 800,000 distinct CDR3 sequences listed, about 38% are singletons. Sequencing was performed on blood. All receptors come from a man aged 18-30 years with Graves' hyperthyroidism.

In its sample, this clonotype was seen many times. The gene calls are TRBV7-9 and TRBJ1-5; TRBD1 is a possible D gene (6 bases). Trimming pared 5 bases from V and 7 bases from J, leaving 18 bases between. This CDR3 spans 15 amino acids. Germline values: CDR1 SEHNR, CDR2 FQNEAQ (reference sequence). In DNA, the CDR3 is TGTGCCAGCAGCCCAGAGGGGGTCTCGGGACAGCCCCAGCATTTT. This codes for CASSPEGVSGQPQHF.

The gene calls are TRBV10-1 and TRBJ2-3; D call uncertain. With 3 bases removed from V and 0 bases from J, the gap between germline ends came to 7 bases. The V gene's germline CDR1 is WNHNN and CDR2 SYGVQD (reference sequence). This CDR3 spans 14 amino acids. The CDR3 here is CASSDSRSTDTQYF. CDR3 nucleotide sequence: TGCGCCAGCAGTGACAGTCGGAGCACAGATACGCAGTATTTT.

This CDR3 reads CASSQVLGRTEAFF. The CDR3 DNA sequence: TGTGCCAGCAGCCAAGTTCTAGGGCGCACTGAAGCTTTCTTT. V and J are TRBV4-2 and TRBJ1-1; no clear D gene. This CDR3 comprises 14 residues. Per the germline V gene, CDR1 is LGHNA and CDR2 is YNFKEQ. The V end lost 1 base, the J end lost 4 bases, and 10 bases lay between the germline ends.

CDR3 sequence: CASSRDSWRDSPLHF. The DNA for the CDR3 is TGTGCCAGCAGCCGGGACAGCTGGCGGGATTCACCCCTCCACTTT. V is TRBV25-1 and J is TRBJ1-6; 7 nucleotides align to TRBD1. The CDR3 totals 15 residues. V shed 6 bases, J shed 8 bases, and the junction held 10 bases outside the gene matches. Germline assignment: CDR1 MGHDK and CDR2 SYGVNS. The full variable domain, with the rest looked up from reference TRBV25-1 and TRBJ1-6, is EADIYQTPRYLVIGTGKKITLECSQTMGHDKMYWYQQDPGMELHLIHYSYGVNSTEKGDLSSESTVSRIRTEHFPLTLESARPSHTSQYLCASSRDSWRDSPLHFGNGTRLTVT.

Concerning this clonotype: A single base separates this from a much larger clone, so it may be a read error. The chain has TRBV7-2 and TRBJ2-7; D is perhaps TRBD2 (6 bases). The CDR3 spans 15 residues. Germline V gene lookup returns CDR1 SGHTA and CDR2 FQGNSA. Trimming left V 5 bases short and J 7 bases short, with 21 bases between. The DNA of the CDR3 is TGTGCCAGCAGCACGGAGACTGGCGGGGCTTGGGAGCAGTACTTC. Translating gives CASSTETGGAWEQYF.

This clonotype was counted many times. The rearrangement uses TRBV7-9 and TRBJ1-1; 7 nucleotides line up with TRBD1. V lost 8 bases and J lost 10; bases outside the gene matches: 7. The germline gives CDR1 SEHNR, CDR2 FQNEAQ (reference sequence). This CDR3 has 11 residues. The CDR3 spells CASVRQGAAFF. DNA of the CDR3: TGTGCCAGCGTCCGACAGGGAGCAGCTTTCTTT.

Details on this clonotype: The conserved phenylalanine or tryptophan normally closing the CDR3 is absent here, so this likely arose from a read error. It is unclear where the CDR3 begins or ends on the DNA, so no DNA is shown, and the CDR3 is as TCRdb lists it. The rearrangement links TRBV14 to TRBJ1-3. Germline assignment: CDR1 SGHDN and CDR2 FVKESK. The CDR3 is 9 amino acids long, termini counted. CDR3 residues: CASSQEEEP.

The V call is TRBV25-1, the J call TRBJ2-7, with D unclear. Trimming left V 7 bases short and J 3 bases short, with 7 bases between. The germline V gene has CDR1 MGHDK and CDR2 SYGVNS. CDR3 length: 11 residues. CDR3 sequence reads: CASTDHYEQYF. The CDR3 DNA follows: TGTGCCAGCACAGACCACTACGAGCAGTACTTC.

This clonotype appeared many times. The chain combines TRBV29-1 with TRBJ1-1; tentative D call: TRBD1 (6 bases). The V end was cut by 6 bases, the J end by 3 bases, with 14 bases between. The germline gives CDR1 SQVTM, CDR2 ANQGSEA. This CDR3 spans 13 amino acids. The CDR3 loop is CSVETGPDTEAFF. In DNA form, the CDR3 reads TGCAGCGTAGAAACAGGGCCGGACACTGAAGCTTTCTTT.

This clonotype was observed a few times. The chain couples TRBV7-8 to TRBJ2-5, with D possibly matching TRBD2 (5 bases). Trimming took 4 bases from V and 3 from J, leaving 15 bases between them. Germline V gene lookup returns CDR1 SGHVS and CDR2 FQNEAQ. This CDR3 has 15 residues. The CDR3 region has the DNA TGTGCCAGCAGCTCAGAACCAGCGGTGGAAGAGACCCAGTACTTC. It codes for CASSSEPAVEETQYF.

This chain connects TRBV29-1 to TRBJ1-3; TRBD1 might be the D (5 bases). There are 12 residues in the CDR3. V was shortened by 1 base and J by 4 bases, with 5 bases between the two germline ends. Germline V gives CDR1 SQVTM, CDR2 ANQGSEA. The CDR3 region is CSVEGTGNTIYF. CDR3 DNA sequence: TGCAGCGTTGAAGGGACAGGAAACACCATATATTTT.

This clonotype was counted at least ten times. The V call is TRBV29-1, the J call TRBJ1-1; D might be TRBD1 (5 bases). The ends were cut back, 7 bases at V and 6 bases at J, with 12 bases in the middle. Germline CDR1 reads SQVTM; CDR2 reads ANQGSEA. The CDR3 has 11 amino acids. CDR3 nucleotides: TGCAGCGCACAGGAGGGTCCTGAAGCTTTCTTT. This gives the protein CSAQEGPEAFF.

This clonotype was counted ten times or more. The chain employs TRBV2 and TRBJ1-2; TRBD1 matches at 7 bases. Germline V lookup: CDR1 SNHLY, CDR2 FYNNEI. With V trimmed by 8 bases and J by 4 bases, 7 bases remained unmatched. The CDR3 is 13 residues long. The CDR3: CASATGTGYGYTF. CDR3 in DNA: TGTGCCAGCGCGACAGGGACTGGCTATGGCTACACCTTC. The full variable domain, in which reference TRBV2 and TRBJ1-2 provide the parts outside the CDR3, is EPEVTQTPSHQVTQMGQEVILRCVPISNHLYFYWYRQILGQKVEFLVSFYNNEISEKSEIFDDQFSVERPDGSNFTLKIRSTKLEDSAMYFCASATGTGYGYTFGSGTRLTVV.

The chain couples TRBV20-1 to TRBJ1-2, with 8 bases identical to TRBD1. V lost 3 bases, J lost 5 bases, and 8 bases stayed unmatched. Germline V gene sequence: CDR1 DFQATT, CDR2 SNEGSKA (reference sequence). This CDR3 contains 14 residues. The CDR3 reads CSARADRAFYGYTF. CDR3 in DNA: TGCAGTGCTAGGGCGGACAGGGCTTTTTATGGCTACACCTTC.

The rearrangement uses TRBV10-3 and TRBJ1-5, with D unresolved. Trimming removed 6 bases at V and 0 bases at J, with 9 bases between. CDR1 is ENHRY, CDR2 SYGVKD, per germline. The CDR3 totals 14 residues. CDR3 loop: CAISSLHSNQPQHF. CDR3 sequence (DNA): TGTGCCATCAGCAGTTTACATAGCAATCAGCCCCAGCATTTT.

The table lists this clonotype with a few counts. The J gene is TRBJ2-7, the V gene TRBV7-2, with a possible D match to TRBD2 (5 bases). Germline CDR1 SGHTA, CDR2 FQGNSA. The V and J ends lost 0 bases and 4 bases respectively, with 10 bases between them. The CDR3 runs 14 residues. CDR3 sequence: CASSLADSGYEQYF. CDR3 coding DNA: TGTGCCAGCAGCTTAGCCGACTCGGGGTACGAGCAGTACTTC.

This chain connects TRBV20-1 to TRBJ2-2; maybe TRBD1 (5 bases). This CDR3 has 14 residues. Germline loops: CDR1 DFQATT, CDR2 SNEGSKA (reference sequence). The germline V and J ends were trimmed by 6 bases and 5 bases, with 16 bases remaining between them. The CDR3 DNA follows: TGCAGTGCACAAGTCAGGGTGAATACCGGGGAGCTGTTTTTT. Translating it yields CSAQVRVNTGELFF.

This clonotype was seen ten or more times. The rearrangement links TRBV2 to TRBJ2-7; no firm D call. The ends were cut back, 7 bases at V and 0 bases at J, with 13 bases in the middle. The CDR3 contains 14 residues. Germline V gives CDR1 SNHLY, CDR2 FYNNEI. The CDR3 spells CASTGTASSYEQYF. The CDR3 DNA reads as TGTGCCAGCACCGGCACTGCGAGCTCCTACGAGCAGTACTTC.

This clonotype was counted many times. J is TRBJ1-2 and V is TRBV25-1; maybe TRBD1 (5 bases). The CDR3 is 13 residues long. Germline CDR1 and CDR2: MGHDK and SYGVNS. Trimming stripped 5 bases from V and 4 bases from J, with 11 bases between. The CDR3 DNA reads TGTGCCAGCAGTAGACAGCTCTTCTATGGCTACACCTTC. It encodes CASSRQLFYGYTF.

This chain uses TRBV13 with TRBJ2-6, with TRBD1 matching 8 bases. The V segment lost 2 bases and the J segment 4 bases; nucleotides outside the gene matches: 7. Germline lookup yields CDR1 PRHDT and CDR2 FYEKMQ (reference sequence). The CDR3 sequence is 17 residues long. The CDR3 DNA reads as TGTGCCAGCAGCTTATGGACAGGGAGGTCGGGGGCCAACGTCCTGACTTTC. This sequence encodes CASSLWTGRSGANVLTF.

This clonotype was recorded a few times. This sequence joins TRBV19 and TRBJ2-2; 8 bases align to TRBD1. CDR3 size: 15 residues. Germline values: CDR1 LNHDA, CDR2 SQIVND (reference sequence). J lost 8 bases, V lost 6 bases, and 11 bases had no gene match. CDR3 region: CASSYGQGGTGELFF. The CDR3 nucleotides are TGTGCCAGTAGCTACGGACAGGGAGGCACTGGGGAGCTGTTTTTT.

The table lists this clonotype with a count of one. J is TRBJ2-2 and V is TRBV4-1; possibly TRBD2 for D (6 bases). Germline loops: CDR1 MGHRA, CDR2 YSYEKL. CDR3 length: 16 residues. V lost 0 bases and J 3 bases, leaving 11 bases between the germline ends. This CDR3 is CASSQEPGAYTGELFF. The CDR3 coding sequence is TGCGCCAGCAGCCAAGAACCGGGAGCGTACACCGGGGAGCTGTTTTTT.

V gene TRBV29-1 combines with J gene TRBJ1-1; D gene ambiguous. Trimming pared 8 bases from V and 6 bases from J, leaving 19 bases between. CDR3 length: 13 residues. Germline-derived CDR1 and CDR2 are SQVTM and ANQGSEA. CDR3 residues: CSHSPGALAEAFF. The CDR3 DNA sequence: TGCAGCCACTCACCAGGAGCCTTGGCTGAAGCTTTCTTT.

V usage is TRBV7-2 and J usage is TRBJ2-7; TRBD2 matches 8 bases. V was pared by 8 bases and J by 4 bases, with 1 base of the junction left unmatched. The CDR3 spans 11 residues. Germline V CDR1 and CDR2: SGHTA, FQGNSA. CDR3 region: CASCGGYEQYF. CDR3 nucleotide sequence: TGTGCCAGCTGCGGGGGGTACGAGCAGTACTTC.

On this clonotype itself: This clone may be a read error of a much larger clone one base away. The genes are TRBV7-8 and TRBJ2-7; D unclear. This CDR3 spans 13 amino acids. The germline V gene has CDR1 SGHVS and CDR2 FQNEAQ. The V end lost 2 bases, the J end lost 12 bases, and 17 bases lay between the germline ends. CDR3 region: CASSLWGTVKGYF. As DNA, the CDR3 is TGTGCCAGCAGCTTATGGGGAACGGTCAAGGGGTACTTC. The entire variable domain, with the rest obtained from reference TRBV7-8 and TRBJ2-7, is as follows: GAGVSQSPRYKVAKRGQDVALRCDPISGHVSLFWYQQALGQGPEFLTYFQNEAQLDKSGLPSDRFFAERPEGSVSTLKIQRTQQEDSAVYLCASSLWGTVKGYFGPGTRLTVT.

Points on this clonotype: Germline is not matched at one junction end, which may reflect a read error. The chain couples TRBV5-1 to TRBJ1-2, with a weak D call TRBD1 (5 bases). The CDR3 extends over 16 amino acids. Per germline, CDR1 SGHRS and CDR2 YFSETQ. CDR3 amino acids: CASSQDGAGIDYGYTF. Written as DNA, the CDR3 is TGTGCCAGCAGCCAAGATGGGGCAGGCATTGACTATGGCTACACCTTC.

To note about this clonotype: A clone one base away is much larger, so this may be a read error. The V and J genes are TRBV2 and TRBJ1-1; weak D call: TRBD1 (5 bases). The CDR3 is 12 residues long. V was shortened by 4 bases and J by 8 bases, with 11 bases between the two germline ends. The germline V gene encodes CDR1 SNHLY and CDR2 FYNNEI. Here the CDR3 reads CASSGHRKEAFF. For the CDR3, the DNA is TGTGCCAGCAGTGGACACAGGAAGGAAGCTTTCTTT.

CDR3 loop: CATPGGITEAFF. The CDR3 nucleotides are TGTGCCACCCCAGGGGGCATCACTGAAGCTTTCTTT. The chain combines TRBV2 with TRBJ1-1; TRBD1 matches at 8 bases. CDR3 length: 12 residues. V lost 10 bases to trimming and J lost 4 bases; unmatched junction nucleotides: 5. Germline CDR1 is SNHLY and CDR2 is FYNNEI.